This entry is about one TCR beta chain. This sample stems from a study of blood T cell repertoires in COVID-19. Overall study context: Sites in the United States, Italy and Spain provided acute and convalescent COVID-19 samples. Sample material is recorded as cDNA or gDNA derived from T cells, B-cell-depleted T cells, or PBMCs.

In the study's own analysis: Estimated nucleated cell counts came from reference gene primer amplification. The table came from immunoSEQ multiplex PCR; TCRdb's copy has only in-frame clones and leaves some out. V and J calls and clone size are those listed in that table; D and trimming were worked out from the DNA. The sample yields about 82,000 clones, about four fifths seen once. The V and J ends lost 4 bases and 5 bases respectively, with 14 bases between them. Germline CDR1 and CDR2: MNHEY and SVGAGI. The CDR3 sequence is 14 residues long. The sample taken for sequencing was peripheral blood. The genes are TRBV6-5 and TRBJ1-2; D is uncertain. This receptor was taken from an older woman with acute or convalescent COVID-19. The CDR3 reads CASSSSPGSYGYTF. The CDR3 coding sequence is TGTGCCAGCAGTTCCTCCCCTGGCTCTTATGGCTACACCTTC.